Reported below is one TCR beta chain. Antigen: not known. Sequenced material consisted of expressed TCRB transcripts (all of the isolated RNA was reverse transcribed). Clones were sequenced by immunoSEQ multiplex PCR, and TCRdb holds only the in-frame ones, with some missing. This sample has about 660,000 clones; roughly 13% occur once, and the top ten carry approximately 0.039%. This sample was taken from a study of beta chain features in type 1 diabetes. Study-wide results and limits: The study found moderately but significantly shorter TCRB CDR3s in all four CD4+ subsets of Type 1 diabetes patients.

The origin of this receptor is a man between 18 and 35 years old with type 1 diabetes. The specimen was naive CD4+ T cells from blood.

The CDR3 reads CAISESDRGDSPLHF. CDR3 in DNA: TGTGCCATCAGTGAGTCAGACAGGGGGGATTCACCCCTCCACTTT. The V and J genes are TRBV10-3 and TRBJ1-6, with TRBD1 matching over 9 bases. Per the germline V gene, CDR1 is ENHRY and CDR2 is SYGVKD. CDR3 length: 15 amino acids. Trimming cost V 0 bases and J 8 bases; bases outside gene matches: 2.